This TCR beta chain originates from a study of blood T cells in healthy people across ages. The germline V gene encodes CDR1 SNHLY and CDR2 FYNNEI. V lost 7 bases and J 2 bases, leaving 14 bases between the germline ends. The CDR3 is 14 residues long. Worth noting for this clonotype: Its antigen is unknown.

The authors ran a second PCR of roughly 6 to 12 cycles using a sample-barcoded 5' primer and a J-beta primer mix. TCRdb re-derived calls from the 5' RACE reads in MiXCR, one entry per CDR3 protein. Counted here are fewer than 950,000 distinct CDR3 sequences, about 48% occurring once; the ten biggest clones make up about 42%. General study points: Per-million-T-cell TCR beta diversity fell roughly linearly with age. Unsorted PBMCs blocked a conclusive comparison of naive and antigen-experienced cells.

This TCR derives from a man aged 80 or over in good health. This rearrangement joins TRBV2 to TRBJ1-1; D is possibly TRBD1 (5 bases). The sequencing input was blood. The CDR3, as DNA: TGTGCCAGCAAGGGAGGCAGGGCCAACACTGAAGCTTTCTTT. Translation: CASKGGRANTEAFF.